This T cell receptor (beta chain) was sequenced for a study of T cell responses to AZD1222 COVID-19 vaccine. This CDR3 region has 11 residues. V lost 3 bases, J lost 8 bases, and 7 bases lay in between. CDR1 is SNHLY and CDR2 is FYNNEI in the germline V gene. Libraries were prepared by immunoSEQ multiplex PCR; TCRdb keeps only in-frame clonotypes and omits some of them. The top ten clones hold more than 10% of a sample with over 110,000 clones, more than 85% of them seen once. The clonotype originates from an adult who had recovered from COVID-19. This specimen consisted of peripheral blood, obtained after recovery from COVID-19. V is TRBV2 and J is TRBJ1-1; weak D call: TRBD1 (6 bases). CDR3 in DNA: TGTGCCAGCAGTGACACAGGGGAAGCTTTCTTT. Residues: CASSDTGEAFF.